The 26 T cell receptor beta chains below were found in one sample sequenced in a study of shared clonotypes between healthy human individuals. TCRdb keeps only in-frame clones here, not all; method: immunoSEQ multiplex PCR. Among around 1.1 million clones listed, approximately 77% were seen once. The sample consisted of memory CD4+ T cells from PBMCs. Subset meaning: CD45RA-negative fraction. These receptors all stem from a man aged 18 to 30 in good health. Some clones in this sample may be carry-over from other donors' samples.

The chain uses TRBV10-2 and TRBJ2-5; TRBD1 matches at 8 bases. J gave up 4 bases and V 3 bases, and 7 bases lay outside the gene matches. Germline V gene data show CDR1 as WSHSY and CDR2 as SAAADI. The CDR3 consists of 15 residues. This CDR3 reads CASSEIAGGAETQYF. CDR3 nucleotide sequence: TGCGCCAGCAGTGAAATAGCAGGGGGCGCAGAGACCCAGTACTTC.

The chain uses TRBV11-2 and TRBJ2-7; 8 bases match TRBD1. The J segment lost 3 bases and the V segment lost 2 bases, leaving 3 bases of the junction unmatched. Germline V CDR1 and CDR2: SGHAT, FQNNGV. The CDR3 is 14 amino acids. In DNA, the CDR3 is TGTGCCAGCAGCTTAAGACAGGGGAACTACGAGCAGTACTTC. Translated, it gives CASSLRQGNYEQYF.

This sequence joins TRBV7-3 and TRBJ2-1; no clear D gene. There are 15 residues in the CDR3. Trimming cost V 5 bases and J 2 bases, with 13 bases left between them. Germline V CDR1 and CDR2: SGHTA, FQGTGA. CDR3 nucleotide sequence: TGTGCCAGCAGCCCCTTTCGGAACACCTACAATGAGCAGTTCTTC. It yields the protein CASSPFRNTYNEQFF.

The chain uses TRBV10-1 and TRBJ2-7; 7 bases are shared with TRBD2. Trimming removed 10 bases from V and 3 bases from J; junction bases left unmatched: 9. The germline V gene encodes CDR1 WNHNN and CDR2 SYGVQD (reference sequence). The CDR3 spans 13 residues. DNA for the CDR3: TGCGCCACCGAGCGGGGCCGAGGCTACGAGCAGTACTTC. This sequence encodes CATERGRGYEQYF.

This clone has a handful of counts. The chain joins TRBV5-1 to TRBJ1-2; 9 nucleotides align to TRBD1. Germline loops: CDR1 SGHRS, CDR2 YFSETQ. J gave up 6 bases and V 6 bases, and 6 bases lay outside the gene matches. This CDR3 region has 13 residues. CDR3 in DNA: TGCGCCAGCACCGGACAGGGGAGAAATGGCTACACCTTC. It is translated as CASTGQGRNGYTF.

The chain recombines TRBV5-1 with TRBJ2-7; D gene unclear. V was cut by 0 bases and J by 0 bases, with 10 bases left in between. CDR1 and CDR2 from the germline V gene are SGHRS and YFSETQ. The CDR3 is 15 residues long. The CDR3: CASSLASTLSYEQYF. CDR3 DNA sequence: TGCGCCAGCAGCTTGGCCAGTACACTCTCCTACGAGCAGTACTTC. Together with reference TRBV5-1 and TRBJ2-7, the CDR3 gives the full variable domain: KAGVTQTPRYLIKTRGQQVTLSCSPISGHRSVSWYQQTPGQGLQFLFEYFSETQRNKGNFPGRFSGRQFSNSRSEMNVSTLELGDSALYLCASSLASTLSYEQYFGPGTRLTVT.

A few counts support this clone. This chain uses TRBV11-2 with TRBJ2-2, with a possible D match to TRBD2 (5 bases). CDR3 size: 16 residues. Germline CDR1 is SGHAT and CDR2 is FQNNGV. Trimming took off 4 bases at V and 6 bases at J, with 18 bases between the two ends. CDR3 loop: CASSYRPDSSAGELFF. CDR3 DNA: TGTGCCAGCAGCTACCGCCCGGACTCAAGTGCCGGGGAGCTGTTTTTT.

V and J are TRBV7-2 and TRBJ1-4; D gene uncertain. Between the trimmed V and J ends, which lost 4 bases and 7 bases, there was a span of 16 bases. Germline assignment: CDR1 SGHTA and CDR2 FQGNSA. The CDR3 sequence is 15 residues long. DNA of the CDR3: TGTGCCAGCAGCTCAAAGTCTCCCACGAGTGAAAAACTGTTTTTT. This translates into CASSSKSPTSEKLFF. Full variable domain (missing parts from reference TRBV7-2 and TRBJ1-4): GAGVSQSPSNKVTEKGKDVELRCDPISGHTALYWYRQSLGQGLEFLIYFQGNSAPDKSGLPSDRFSAERTGGSVSTLTIQRTQQEDSAVYLCASSSKSPTSEKLFFGSGTQLSVL.

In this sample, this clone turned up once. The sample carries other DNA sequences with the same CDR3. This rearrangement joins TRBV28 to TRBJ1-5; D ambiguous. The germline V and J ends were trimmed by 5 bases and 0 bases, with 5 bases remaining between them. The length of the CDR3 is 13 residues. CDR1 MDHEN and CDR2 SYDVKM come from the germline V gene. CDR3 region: CASSPPSNQPQHF. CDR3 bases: TGTGCCAGCAGTCCCCCTAGCAATCAGCCCCAGCATTTT. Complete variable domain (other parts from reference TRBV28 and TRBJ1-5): DVKVTQSSRYLVKRTGEKVFLECVQDMDHENMFWYRQDPGLGLRLIYFSYDVKMKEKGDIPEGYSVSREKKERFSLILESASTNQTSMYLCASSPPSNQPQHFGDGTRLSIL.

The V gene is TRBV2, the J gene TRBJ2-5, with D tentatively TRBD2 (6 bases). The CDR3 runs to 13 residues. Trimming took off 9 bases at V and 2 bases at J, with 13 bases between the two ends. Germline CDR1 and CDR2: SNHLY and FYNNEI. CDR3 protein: CASRRDFQETQYF. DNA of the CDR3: TGTGCCAGTCGGCGGGACTTTCAAGAGACCCAGTACTTC.

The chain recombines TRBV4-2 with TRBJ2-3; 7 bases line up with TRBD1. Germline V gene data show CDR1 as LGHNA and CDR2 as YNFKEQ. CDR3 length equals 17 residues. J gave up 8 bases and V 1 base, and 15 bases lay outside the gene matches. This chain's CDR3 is CASSQASGQANTGTQYF. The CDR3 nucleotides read TGTGCCAGCAGCCAAGCGTCCGGACAGGCGAACACGGGTACGCAGTATTTT.

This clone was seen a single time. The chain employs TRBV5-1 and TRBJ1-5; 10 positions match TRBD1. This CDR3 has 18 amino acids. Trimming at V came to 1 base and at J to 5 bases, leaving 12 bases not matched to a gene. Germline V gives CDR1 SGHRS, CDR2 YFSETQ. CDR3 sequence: CASSLLPPGQGFDQPQHF. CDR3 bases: TGCGCCAGCAGCTTGTTACCTCCGGGACAGGGGTTTGATCAGCCCCAGCATTTT.

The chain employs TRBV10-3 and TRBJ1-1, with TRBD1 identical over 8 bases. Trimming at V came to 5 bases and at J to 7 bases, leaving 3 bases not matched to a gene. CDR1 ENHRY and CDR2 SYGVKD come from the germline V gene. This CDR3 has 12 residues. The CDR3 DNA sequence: TGTGCCATCAGTCCGGACAGGGTTGAAGCTTTCTTT. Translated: CAISPDRVEAFF.

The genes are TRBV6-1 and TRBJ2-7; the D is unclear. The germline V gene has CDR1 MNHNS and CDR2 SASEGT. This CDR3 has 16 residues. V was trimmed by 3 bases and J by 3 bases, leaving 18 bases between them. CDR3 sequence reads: CASSDPWAYKDYEQYF. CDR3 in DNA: TGTGCCAGCAGTGACCCATGGGCCTATAAGGACTACGAGCAGTACTTC.

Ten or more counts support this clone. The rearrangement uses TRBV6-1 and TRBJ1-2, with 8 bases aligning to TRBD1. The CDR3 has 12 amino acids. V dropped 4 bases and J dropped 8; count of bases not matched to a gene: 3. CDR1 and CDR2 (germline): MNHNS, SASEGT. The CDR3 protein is CASSAGGWGYTF. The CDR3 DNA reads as TGTGCCAGCAGTGCAGGGGGCTGGGGCTACACCTTC.

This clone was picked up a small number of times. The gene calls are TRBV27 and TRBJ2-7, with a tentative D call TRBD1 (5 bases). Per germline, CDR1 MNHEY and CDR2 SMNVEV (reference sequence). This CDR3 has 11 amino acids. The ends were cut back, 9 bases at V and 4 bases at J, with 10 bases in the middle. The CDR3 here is CARGRSYEQYF. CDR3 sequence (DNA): TGTGCCAGGGGGCGTTCGTACGAGCAGTACTTC.

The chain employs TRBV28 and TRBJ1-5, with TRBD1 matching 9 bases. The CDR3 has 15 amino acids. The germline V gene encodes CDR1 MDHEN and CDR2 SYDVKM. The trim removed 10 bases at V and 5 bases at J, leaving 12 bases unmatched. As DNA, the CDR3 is TGTGCCACCCAAACCCGGGGACAGGGATATCAGCCCCAGCATTTT. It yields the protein CATQTRGQGYQPQHF. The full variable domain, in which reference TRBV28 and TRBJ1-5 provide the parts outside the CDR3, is DVKVTQSSRYLVKRTGEKVFLECVQDMDHENMFWYRQDPGLGLRLIYFSYDVKMKEKGDIPEGYSVSREKKERFSLILESASTNQTSMYLCATQTRGQGYQPQHFGDGTRLSIL.

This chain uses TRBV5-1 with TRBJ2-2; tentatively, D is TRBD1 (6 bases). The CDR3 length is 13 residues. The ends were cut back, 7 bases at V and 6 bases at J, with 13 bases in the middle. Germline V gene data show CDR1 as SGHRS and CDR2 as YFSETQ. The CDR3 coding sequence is TGCGCCAGCTCACTAGGGGGTCCCGGGGAGCTGTTTTTT. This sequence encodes CASSLGGPGELFF.

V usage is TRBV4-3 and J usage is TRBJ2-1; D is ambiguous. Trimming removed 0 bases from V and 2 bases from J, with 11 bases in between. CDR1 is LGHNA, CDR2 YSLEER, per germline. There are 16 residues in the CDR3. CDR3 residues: CASSQDRSWAYNEQFF. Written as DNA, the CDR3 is TGCGCCAGCAGCCAAGATCGTAGCTGGGCCTACAATGAGCAGTTCTTC.

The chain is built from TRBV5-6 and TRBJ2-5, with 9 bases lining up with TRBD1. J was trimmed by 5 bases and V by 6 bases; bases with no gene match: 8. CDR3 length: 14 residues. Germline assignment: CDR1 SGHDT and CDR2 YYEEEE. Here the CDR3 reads CASTLGQGKETQYF. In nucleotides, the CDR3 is TGTGCCAGCACCCTGGGACAGGGTAAGGAGACCCAGTACTTC.

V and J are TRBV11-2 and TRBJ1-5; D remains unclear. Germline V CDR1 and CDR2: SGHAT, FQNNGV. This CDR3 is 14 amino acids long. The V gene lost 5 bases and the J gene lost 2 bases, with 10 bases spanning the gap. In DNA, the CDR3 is TGTGCCAGCAGCCTAGGAGAAGGCAATCAGCCCCAGCATTTT. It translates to CASSLGEGNQPQHF.

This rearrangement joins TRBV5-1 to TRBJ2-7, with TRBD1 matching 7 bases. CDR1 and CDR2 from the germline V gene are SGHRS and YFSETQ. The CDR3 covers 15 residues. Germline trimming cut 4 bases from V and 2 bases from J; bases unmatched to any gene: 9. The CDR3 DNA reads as TGCGCCAGCAGCCCCAGGGGGACCCTAACCTACGAGCAGTACTTC. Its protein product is CASSPRGTLTYEQYF.

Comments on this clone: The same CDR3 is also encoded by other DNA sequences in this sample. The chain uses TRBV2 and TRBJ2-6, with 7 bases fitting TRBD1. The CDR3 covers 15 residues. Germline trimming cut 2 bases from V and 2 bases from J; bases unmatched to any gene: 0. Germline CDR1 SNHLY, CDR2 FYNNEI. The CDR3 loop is CASSEQGAGANVLTF. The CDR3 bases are TGTGCCAGCAGTGAACAGGGGGCTGGGGCCAACGTCCTGACTTTC.

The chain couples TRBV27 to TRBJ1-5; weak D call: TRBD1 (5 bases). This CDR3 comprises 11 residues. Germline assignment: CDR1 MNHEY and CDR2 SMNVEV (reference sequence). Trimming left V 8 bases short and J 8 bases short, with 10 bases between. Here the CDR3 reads CASPPGEPQHF. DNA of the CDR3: TGTGCCAGCCCCCCGGGGGAGCCCCAGCATTTT.

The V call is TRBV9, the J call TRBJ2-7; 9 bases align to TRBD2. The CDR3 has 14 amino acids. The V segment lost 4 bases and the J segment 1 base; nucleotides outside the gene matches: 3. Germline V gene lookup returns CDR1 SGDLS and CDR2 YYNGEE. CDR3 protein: CASSWTSDSYEQYF. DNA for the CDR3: TGTGCCAGCAGCTGGACTAGCGATTCCTACGAGCAGTACTTC.

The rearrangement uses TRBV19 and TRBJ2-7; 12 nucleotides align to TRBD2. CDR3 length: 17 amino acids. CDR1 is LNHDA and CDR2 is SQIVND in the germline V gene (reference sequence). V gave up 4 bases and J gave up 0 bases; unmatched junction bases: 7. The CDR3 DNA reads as TGTGCCAGTAGTAATCGACTAGCGGGAGTAGGCTCCTACGAGCAGTACTTC. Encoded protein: CASSNRLAGVGSYEQYF.